Described below is a single T cell receptor (beta chain) sequence and its context. The target antigen is unknown. Per the germline V gene, CDR1 is MRHNA and CDR2 is SNTAGT. The CDR3 contains 15 residues. The V end was cut by 2 bases, the J end by 1 base, with 10 bases between. The data stem from a study of T cell responses to AZD1222 COVID-19 vaccine. Assay used: immunoSEQ multiplex PCR; TCRdb lists only in-frame clones, some missing. The sample records 110,000 or so clones, nearly 90% being singletons. Whole-study results and caveats: Repertoire samples came only from after the peak T cell response.

The receptor was isolated from an adult in good health. The chain carries TRBV6-4 and TRBJ2-3, with D perhaps assigned TRBD1 or TRBD2 (5 bases each). The source material was peripheral blood, sampled on day 0 of AZD1222 vaccination. The CDR3 loop reads CASSDRGAGTDTQYF. The CDR3 region has the DNA TGTGCCAGCAGTGACAGAGGGGCGGGCACAGATACGCAGTATTTT.